This TCR beta chain came from a study of cytomegalovirus exposure and HLA in healthy donors. About the research overall: Unique TCR beta sequences numbering some 120 million came from approximately 180 million T cells in an earlier analysis. Membership in the Caucasian-associated ancestry cluster was found for about four fifths of approximately 400 genotyped donors.

PCR used 60 Vbeta primers and 13 Jbeta primers. Data came from immunoSEQ multiplex PCR; TCRdb stores just in-frame clones and leaves some out. The table includes 95,000 to 150,000 clones, about 70% detected once. This clone was counted between two and nine times. The CDR3 sequence is 16 residues long. The V gene's germline CDR1 is SGHTA and CDR2 FQGTGA. V gave up 7 bases and J gave up 1 base; unmatched junction bases: 13. The sequenced sample consisted of PBMCs. This clonotype originated in a woman aged 40-49 years in good health and CMV-seronegative. The chain joins TRBV7-3 to TRBJ2-7; 7 bases match TRBD2. The CDR3 region has the DNA TGTGCCAGCACCCGGGGGGAGGGTTTGGAGTCCTACGAGCAGTACTTC. It encodes CASTRGEGLESYEQYF.